The rows below give T cell receptor beta chains drawn from one sample of a study of blood T cell repertoires in COVID-19. This table comes from immunoSEQ multiplex PCR, and its TCRdb copy is limited to in-frame clones, with some not included. The sample lists about 350,000 clones, 75% to 90% occurring once. What was sequenced was peripheral blood. These receptors were collected from an older woman with COVID-19, enrolled during active disease. CDR3s include the opening cysteine and the closing phenylalanine or tryptophan. The D gene is left open where the match is weak. Where a row states a size, it is once, few, many or the class of an expanded clone; other rows omit it.

>TRBJ2-5|TRBV11-2|-|-
CASSLLSTSEETQYF
TGTGCCAGCAGCTTACTGTCGACTAGTGAAGAGACCCAGTACTTC
>TRBJ2-5|TRBV6-5|few|-
CASRSWGGQGTQYF
TGTGCCAGCAGATCCTGGGGGGGGCAAGGGACCCAGTACTTC
>TRBJ2-5|TRBV5-4|once|TRBD2
CATMERGGQETQYF
TGTGCCACCATGGAGCGGGGGGGCCAAGAGACCCAGTACTTC
>TRBJ2-4|TRBV10-1|-|-
CASAVCYF
TGCGCCAGCGCGGTATGCTACTTC
>TRBJ1-1|TRBV5-1|-|TRBD1
CASKDRGRQGTEAFF
TGCGCCAGCAAAGACAGGGGGCGTCAAGGCACTGAAGCTTTCTTT
>TRBJ1-5|TRBV7-2|-|-
CASSLVGTNNQPQHF
TGTGCCAGCAGCTTAGTGGGGACAAACAATCAGCCCCAGCATTTT
>TRBJ1-3|TRBV4-1|-|-
CASSPISVIYPGNTIYF
TGCGCCAGCAGCCCTATTAGCGTAATATATCCTGGAAACACCATATATTTT
>TRBJ2-3|TRBV7-3|-|-
CASGIGATDTQYF
TGTGCCAGCGGGATTGGGGCCACAGATACGCAGTATTTT
>TRBJ2-5|TRBV5-1|-|-
CASSLWQQETQYF
TGCGCCAGCAGCTTGTGGCAGCAAGAGACCCAGTACTTC
>TRBJ2-3|TRBV10-3|-|TRBD2
CAIRPGLAGRTDTQYF
TGTGCCATCAGGCCGGGACTAGCGGGCCGCACAGATACGCAGTATTTT
>TRBJ2-1|TRBV10-3|-|TRBD1
CAISGSDRGSYNEQFF
TGTGCCATCAGTGGGTCGGACAGGGGATCCTACAATGAGCAGTTCTTC
>TRBJ1-4|TRBV5-8|-|-
CASSPRHANEKLFF
TGTGCCAGCAGCCCCCGACACGCTAATGAAAAACTGTTTTTT
>TRBJ2-3|TRBV2|-|TRBD2
CASSGLAAPDTQYF
TGTGCCAGCAGTGGACTAGCGGCACCAGATACGCAGTATTTT
>TRBJ1-2|TRBV4-2|-|-
CASSQEGPRGGYTF
TGTGCCAGCAGCCAAGAAGGTCCCAGGGGTGGCTACACCTTC
>TRBJ1-1|TRBV4-3|-|-
CASSQDLTIGTEAFF
TGCGCCAGCAGCCAAGACCTGACAATCGGTACTGAAGCTTTCTTT
>TRBJ1-2|TRBV18|-|-
CASSQQPNYGYTF
TGTGCCAGCTCACAACAGCCTAACTATGGCTACACCTTC
>TRBJ1-1|TRBV6-1|few|-
CASSELIQNPEAFF
TGTGCCAGCAGTGAATTGATTCAGAACCCTGAAGCTTTCTTT
>TRBJ1-1|TRBV5-1|-|-
CASALQVGNTEAFF
TGCGCCAGTGCTCTCCAGGTGGGGAACACTGAAGCTTTCTTT
>TRBJ2-2|TRBV5-1|-|TRBD2
CASSRDGGMTNTGELFF
TGCGCCAGCAGCCGGGACGGGGGGATGACGAACACCGGGGAGCTGTTTTTT
>TRBJ2-1|TRBV12-5|-|-
CASGLPDRYNEQFF
TGTGCTAGTGGTTTACCTGACAGATACAATGAGCAGTTCTTC
>TRBJ2-3|TRBV24-1|-|-
CATSAGSTDTQYF
TGTGCCACCAGTGCGGGGAGCACAGATACGCAGTATTTT